This T cell receptor (beta chain) emerged from a study of identical twins. The study, taken as a whole, reports: Possibly, invariant MAIT and iNKT cells partly confounded zero-insertion analyses.

As for this clonotype: The target antigen is unknown.

TCRdb reprocessed the 5' RACE reads with MiXCR, giving one entry per CDR3 protein. The sample lists 600,000 to 850,000 distinct CDR3 sequences; around a sixth were seen once. V shed 5 bases, J shed 3 bases, and the junction held 9 bases outside the gene matches. The CDR3 is 16 residues long. CDR1 ENHRY and CDR2 SYGVKD come from the germline V gene. The sample was also reused in another study, on T cells expressing NK-cell markers. From that paper: What restricted sorting to alpha-beta TCR T cells in several experiments was an anti-gamma-delta TCR antibody. Dominant NKG2C+ clonotypes accounted for 1.0-7.0% of CD8+ T cells in more than 5 donors. These clonotypes, the leaders elsewhere, also led the CD3+CD56-NKG2C+ fraction in four donors.

The chain is built from TRBV10-3 and TRBJ1-1; 10 bases are a match to TRBD1. What was sequenced was PBMCs. This receptor was identified in a woman younger than 35 in good health. CDR3 region: CAISTGTGDRDTEAFF. The DNA for the CDR3 is TGTGCCATCAGTACCGGGACAGGGGACCGGGACACTGAAGCTTTCTTT.